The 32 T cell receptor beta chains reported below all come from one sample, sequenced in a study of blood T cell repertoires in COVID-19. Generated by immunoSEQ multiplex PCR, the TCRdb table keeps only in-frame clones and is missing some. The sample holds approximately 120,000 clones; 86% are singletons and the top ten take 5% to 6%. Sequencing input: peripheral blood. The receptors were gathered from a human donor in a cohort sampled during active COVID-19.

CDR3 sequence: CAWSGGTGHYEQYF. Here the CDR3 DNA reads TGTGCCTGGAGTGGGGGGACAGGCCACTACGAGCAGTACTTC. This chain uses TRBV30 with TRBJ2-7; 8 nucleotides line up with TRBD1. The CDR3 has 14 amino acids. Germline assignment: CDR1 GTSNPN and CDR2 SVGIG (reference sequence). Trimming at V came to 1 base and at J to 3 bases, leaving 5 bases not matched to a gene.

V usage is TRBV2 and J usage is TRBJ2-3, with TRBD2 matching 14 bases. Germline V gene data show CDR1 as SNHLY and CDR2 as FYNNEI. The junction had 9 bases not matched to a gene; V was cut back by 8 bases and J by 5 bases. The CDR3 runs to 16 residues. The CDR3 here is CASGRGLAGERDTQYF. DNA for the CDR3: TGTGCCAGCGGTCGGGGACTAGCGGGAGAAAGAGATACGCAGTATTTT.

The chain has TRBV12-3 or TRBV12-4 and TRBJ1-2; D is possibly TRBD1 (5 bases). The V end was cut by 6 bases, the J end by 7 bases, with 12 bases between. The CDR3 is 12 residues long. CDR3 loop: CASSDDRGGYTF. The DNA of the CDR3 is TGTGCCAGCAGCGACGACAGAGGTGGCTACACCTTC.

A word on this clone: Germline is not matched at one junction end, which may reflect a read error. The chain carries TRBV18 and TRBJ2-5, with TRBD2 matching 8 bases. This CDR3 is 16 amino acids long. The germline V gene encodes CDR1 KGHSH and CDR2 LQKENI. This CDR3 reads CASSPRSGRSQETQYF. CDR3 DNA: TGTGCCAGCTCCCCACGGAGCGGGAGATCGCAAGAGACCCAGTACTTC. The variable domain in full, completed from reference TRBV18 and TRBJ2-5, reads NAGVMQNPRHLVRRRGQEARLRCSPMKGHSHVYWYRQLPEEGLKFMVYLQKENIIDESGMPKERFSAEFPKEGPSILRIQQVVRGDSAAYFCASSPRSGRSQETQYFGPGTRLLVL.

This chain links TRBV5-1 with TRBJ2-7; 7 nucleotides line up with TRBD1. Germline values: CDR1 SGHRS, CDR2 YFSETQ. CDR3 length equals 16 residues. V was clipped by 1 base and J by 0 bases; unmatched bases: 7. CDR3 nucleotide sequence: TGCGCCAGCAGCTTGATAGGACAGGCGAGCTCCTACGAGCAGTACTTC. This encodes CASSLIGQASSYEQYF.

In DNA form, the CDR3 reads TGTGCCAGCAGCTTCAGCGGGAGGGAAGATACGCAGTATTTT. It yields the protein CASSFSGREDTQYF. The rearrangement links TRBV5-4 to TRBJ2-3; 10 bases are a match to TRBD2. This CDR3 is built from 14 residues. The V gene end was trimmed by 2 bases and the J gene end by 5 bases; junction bases not matched to a gene: 2. Germline CDR1 is SGHNT and CDR2 is YYREEE (reference sequence).

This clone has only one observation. CDR3 in DNA: TGTGCCAGCAGCTTGGGGCAGACAGAAAAACTGTTTTTT. Its protein product is CASSLGQTEKLFF. J is TRBJ1-4 and V is TRBV5-6; D unclear. The CDR3 is 13 amino acids. Germline V lookup: CDR1 SGHDT, CDR2 YYEEEE. The V and J ends lost 0 bases and 8 bases respectively, with 8 bases between them.

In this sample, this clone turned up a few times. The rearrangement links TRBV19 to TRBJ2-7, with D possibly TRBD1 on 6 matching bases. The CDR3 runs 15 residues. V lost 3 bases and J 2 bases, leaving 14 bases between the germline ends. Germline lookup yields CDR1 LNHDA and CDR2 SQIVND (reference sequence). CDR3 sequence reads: CASSILTGPTYEQYF. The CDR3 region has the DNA TGTGCCAGTAGTATTTTGACAGGACCCACCTACGAGCAGTACTTC.

The CDR3 here is CASSPYSNQPQHF. CDR3 nucleotide sequence: TGTGCCAGCAGTCCTTATAGCAATCAGCCCCAGCATTTT. The V and J genes are TRBV28 and TRBJ1-5; D is unresolved. Trimming pared 5 bases from V and 0 bases from J, leaving 5 bases between. This CDR3 is built from 13 residues. Germline V gives CDR1 MDHEN, CDR2 SYDVKM.

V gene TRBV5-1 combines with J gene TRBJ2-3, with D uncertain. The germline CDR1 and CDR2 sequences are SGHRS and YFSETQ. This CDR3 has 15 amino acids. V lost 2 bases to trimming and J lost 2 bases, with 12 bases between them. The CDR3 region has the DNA TGCGCCAGCAGCTTTATGATCCCAGACACAGATACGCAGTATTTT. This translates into CASSFMIPDTDTQYF.

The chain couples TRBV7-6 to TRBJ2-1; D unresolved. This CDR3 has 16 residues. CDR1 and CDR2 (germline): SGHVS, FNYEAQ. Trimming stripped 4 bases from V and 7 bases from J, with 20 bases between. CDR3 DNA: TGTGCCAGCAGCTCGTCGGTCCTAGTTTCTCCTAATGAGCAGTTCTTC. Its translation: CASSSSVLVSPNEQFF.

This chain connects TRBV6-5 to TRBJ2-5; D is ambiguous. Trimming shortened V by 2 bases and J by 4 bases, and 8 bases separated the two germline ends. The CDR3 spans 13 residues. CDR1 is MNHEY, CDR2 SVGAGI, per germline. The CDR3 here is CASSYTERETQYF. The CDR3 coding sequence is TGTGCCAGCAGTTACACCGAGAGAGAGACCCAGTACTTC.

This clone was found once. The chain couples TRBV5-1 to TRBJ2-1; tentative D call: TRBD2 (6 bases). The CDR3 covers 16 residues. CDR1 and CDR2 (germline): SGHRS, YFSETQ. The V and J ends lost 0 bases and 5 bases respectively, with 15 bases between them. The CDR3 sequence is CASSLETGGPNNEQFF. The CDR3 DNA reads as TGCGCCAGCAGCTTGGAGACCGGAGGGCCTAACAATGAGCAGTTCTTC.

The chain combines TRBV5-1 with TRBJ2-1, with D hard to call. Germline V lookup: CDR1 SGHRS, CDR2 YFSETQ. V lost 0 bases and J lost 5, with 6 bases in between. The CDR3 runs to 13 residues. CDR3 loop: CASSLGPNNEQFF. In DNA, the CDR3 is TGCGCCAGCAGCTTGGGTCCTAACAATGAGCAGTTCTTC.

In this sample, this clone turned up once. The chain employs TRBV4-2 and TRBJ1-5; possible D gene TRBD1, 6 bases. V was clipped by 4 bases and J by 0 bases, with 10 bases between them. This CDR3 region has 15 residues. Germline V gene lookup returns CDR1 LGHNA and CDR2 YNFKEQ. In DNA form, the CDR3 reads TGTGCCAGCAGCCCCTGGACAGATAGCAATCAGCCCCAGCATTTT. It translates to CASSPWTDSNQPQHF.

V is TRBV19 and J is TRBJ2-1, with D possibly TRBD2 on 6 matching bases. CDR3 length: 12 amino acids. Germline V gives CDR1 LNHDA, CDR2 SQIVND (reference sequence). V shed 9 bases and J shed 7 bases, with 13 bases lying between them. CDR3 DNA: TGTGCCAGCGGGAGAGTCGAGAATGAGCAGTTCTTC. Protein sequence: CASGRVENEQFF.

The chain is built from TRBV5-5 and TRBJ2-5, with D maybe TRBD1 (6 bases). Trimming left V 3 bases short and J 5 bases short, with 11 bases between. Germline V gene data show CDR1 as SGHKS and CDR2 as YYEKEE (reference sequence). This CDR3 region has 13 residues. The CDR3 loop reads CASSYTGQETQYF. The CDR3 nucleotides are TGTGCCAGCAGCTACACAGGGCAGGAGACCCAGTACTTC.

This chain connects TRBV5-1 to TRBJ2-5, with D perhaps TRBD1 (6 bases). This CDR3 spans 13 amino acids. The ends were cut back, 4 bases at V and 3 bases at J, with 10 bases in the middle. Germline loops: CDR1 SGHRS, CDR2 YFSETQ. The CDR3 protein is CASSLRTEETQYF. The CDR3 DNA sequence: TGCGCCAGCAGCCTCCGGACAGAAGAGACCCAGTACTTC.

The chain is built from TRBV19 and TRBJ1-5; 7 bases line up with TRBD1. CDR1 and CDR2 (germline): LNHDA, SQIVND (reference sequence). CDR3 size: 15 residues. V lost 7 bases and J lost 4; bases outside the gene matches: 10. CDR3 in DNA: TGTGCCAGTACGAGGGGGCAGGGGCGAAATCAGCCCCAGCATTTT. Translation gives CASTRGQGRNQPQHF.

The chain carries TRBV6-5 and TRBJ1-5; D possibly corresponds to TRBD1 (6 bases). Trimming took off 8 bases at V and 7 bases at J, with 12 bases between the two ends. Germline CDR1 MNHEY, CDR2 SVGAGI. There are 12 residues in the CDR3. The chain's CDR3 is CASGGPGQPQHF. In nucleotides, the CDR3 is TGTGCCAGCGGGGGCCCCGGGCAGCCCCAGCATTTT.

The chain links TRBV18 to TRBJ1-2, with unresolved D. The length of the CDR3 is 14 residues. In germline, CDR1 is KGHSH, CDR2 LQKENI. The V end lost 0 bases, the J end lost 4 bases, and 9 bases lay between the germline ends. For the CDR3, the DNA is TGTGCCAGCTCACCACCTTCCCGGGGCTATGGCTACACCTTC. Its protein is CASSPPSRGYGYTF.

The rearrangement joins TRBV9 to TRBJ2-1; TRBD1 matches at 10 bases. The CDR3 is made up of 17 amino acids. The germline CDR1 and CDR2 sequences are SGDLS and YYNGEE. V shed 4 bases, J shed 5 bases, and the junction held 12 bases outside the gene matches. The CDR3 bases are TGTGCCAGCAGCCCAACGACCGACAGGGGGCTAAACAATGAGCAGTTCTTC. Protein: CASSPTTDRGLNNEQFF. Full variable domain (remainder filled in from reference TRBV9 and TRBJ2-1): DSGVTQTPKHLITATGQRVTLRCSPRSGDLSVYWYQQSLDQGLQFLIQYYNGEERAKGNILERFSAQQFPDLHSELNLSSLELGDSALYFCASSPTTDRGLNNEQFFGPGTRLTVL.

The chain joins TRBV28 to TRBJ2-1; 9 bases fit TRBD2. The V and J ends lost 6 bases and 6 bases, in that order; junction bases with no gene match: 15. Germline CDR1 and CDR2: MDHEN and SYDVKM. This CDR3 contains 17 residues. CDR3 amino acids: CASSPHGAGGLRNEQFF. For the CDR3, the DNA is TGTGCCAGCAGCCCACACGGCGCGGGAGGGCTTCGCAATGAGCAGTTCTTC.

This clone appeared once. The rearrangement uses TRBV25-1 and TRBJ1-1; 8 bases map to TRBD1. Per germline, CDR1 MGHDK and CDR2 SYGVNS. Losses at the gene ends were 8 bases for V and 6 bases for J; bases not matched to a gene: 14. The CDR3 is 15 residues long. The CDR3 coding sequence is TGTGCCAGCCAGAACCTCAGGGGGCGCAAGGCTGAAGCTTTCTTT. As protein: CASQNLRGRKAEAFF.

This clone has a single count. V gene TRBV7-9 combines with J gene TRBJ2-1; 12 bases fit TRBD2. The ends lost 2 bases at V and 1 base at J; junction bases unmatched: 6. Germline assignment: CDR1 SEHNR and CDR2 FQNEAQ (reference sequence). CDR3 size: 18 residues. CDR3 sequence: CASSLIGTSGRSYNEQFF. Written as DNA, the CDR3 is TGTGCCAGCAGCTTAATCGGGACTAGCGGGCGATCCTACAATGAGCAGTTCTTC.

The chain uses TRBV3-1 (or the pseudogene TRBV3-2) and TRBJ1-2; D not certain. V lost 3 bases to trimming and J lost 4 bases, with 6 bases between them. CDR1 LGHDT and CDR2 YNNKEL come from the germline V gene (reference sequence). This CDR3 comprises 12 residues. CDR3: CASSQLLYGYTF. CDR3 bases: TGTGCCAGCAGCCAGCTACTCTATGGCTACACCTTC.

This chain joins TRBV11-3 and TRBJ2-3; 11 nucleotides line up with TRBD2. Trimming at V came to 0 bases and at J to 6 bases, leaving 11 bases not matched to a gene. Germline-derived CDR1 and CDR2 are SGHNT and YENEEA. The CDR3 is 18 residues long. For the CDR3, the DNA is TGTGCCAGCAGCTTAGATCTCGGACTAGCGGGCTCTGGGGATACGCAGTATTTT. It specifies CASSLDLGLAGSGDTQYF.

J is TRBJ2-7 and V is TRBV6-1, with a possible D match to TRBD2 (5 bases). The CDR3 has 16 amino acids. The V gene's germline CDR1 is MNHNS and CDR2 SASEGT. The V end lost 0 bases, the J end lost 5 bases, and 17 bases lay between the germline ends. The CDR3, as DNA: TGTGCCAGCAGTGAAGCGTTCGTGGGGAGCTGGCACGAGCAGTACTTC. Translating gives CASSEAFVGSWHEQYF.

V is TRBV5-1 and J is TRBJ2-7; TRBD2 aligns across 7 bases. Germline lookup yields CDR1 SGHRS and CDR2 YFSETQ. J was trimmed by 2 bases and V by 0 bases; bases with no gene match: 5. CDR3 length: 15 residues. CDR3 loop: CASSLAASGPYEQYF. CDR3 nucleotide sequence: TGCGCCAGCAGCTTGGCCGCTAGCGGACCCTACGAGCAGTACTTC. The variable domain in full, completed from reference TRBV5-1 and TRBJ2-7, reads KAGVTQTPRYLIKTRGQQVTLSCSPISGHRSVSWYQQTPGQGLQFLFEYFSETQRNKGNFPGRFSGRQFSNSRSEMNVSTLELGDSALYLCASSLAASGPYEQYFGPGTRLTVT.

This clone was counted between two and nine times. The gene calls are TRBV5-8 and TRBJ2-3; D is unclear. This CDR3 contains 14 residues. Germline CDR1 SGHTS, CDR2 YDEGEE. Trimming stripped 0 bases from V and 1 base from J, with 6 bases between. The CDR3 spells CASSLDFGTDTQYF. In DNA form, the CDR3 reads TGTGCCAGCAGCTTGGACTTCGGCACAGATACGCAGTATTTT.

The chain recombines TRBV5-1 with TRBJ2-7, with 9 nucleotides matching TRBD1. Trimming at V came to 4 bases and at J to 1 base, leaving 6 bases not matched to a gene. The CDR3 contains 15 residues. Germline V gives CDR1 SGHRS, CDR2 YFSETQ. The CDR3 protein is CASSGGDRGSYEQYF. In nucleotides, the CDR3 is TGCGCCAGCAGCGGGGGAGACAGGGGGTCCTACGAGCAGTACTTC.

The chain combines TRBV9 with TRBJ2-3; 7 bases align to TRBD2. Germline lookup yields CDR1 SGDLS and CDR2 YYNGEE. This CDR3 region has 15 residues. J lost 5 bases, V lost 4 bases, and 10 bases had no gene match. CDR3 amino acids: CASSLGLVEIDTQYF. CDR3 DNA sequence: TGTGCCAGCAGCCTCGGACTAGTAGAAATAGATACGCAGTATTTT.